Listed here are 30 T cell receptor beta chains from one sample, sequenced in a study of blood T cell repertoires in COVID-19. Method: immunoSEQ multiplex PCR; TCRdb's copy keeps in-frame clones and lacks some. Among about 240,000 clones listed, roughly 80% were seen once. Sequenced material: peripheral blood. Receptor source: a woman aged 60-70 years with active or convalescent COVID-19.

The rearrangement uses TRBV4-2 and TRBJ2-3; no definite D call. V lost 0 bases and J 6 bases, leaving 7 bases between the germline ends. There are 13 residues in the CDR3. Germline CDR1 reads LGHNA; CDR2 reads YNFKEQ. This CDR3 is CASSQESRDTQYF. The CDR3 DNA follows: TGTGCCAGCAGCCAAGAAAGCCGGGATACGCAGTATTTT.

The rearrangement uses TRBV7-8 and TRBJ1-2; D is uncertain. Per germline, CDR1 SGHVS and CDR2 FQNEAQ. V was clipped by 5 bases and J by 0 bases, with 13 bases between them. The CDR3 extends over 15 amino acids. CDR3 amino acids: CASSLKSPSNYGYTF. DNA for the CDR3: TGTGCCAGCAGCCTGAAAAGCCCCTCTAACTATGGCTACACCTTC.

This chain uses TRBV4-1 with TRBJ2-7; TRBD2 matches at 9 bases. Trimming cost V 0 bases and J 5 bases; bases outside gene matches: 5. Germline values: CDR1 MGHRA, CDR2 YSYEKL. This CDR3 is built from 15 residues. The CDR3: CASSQEGLARDEQYF. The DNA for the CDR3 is TGCGCCAGCAGCCAAGAAGGACTAGCGCGCGACGAGCAGTACTTC.

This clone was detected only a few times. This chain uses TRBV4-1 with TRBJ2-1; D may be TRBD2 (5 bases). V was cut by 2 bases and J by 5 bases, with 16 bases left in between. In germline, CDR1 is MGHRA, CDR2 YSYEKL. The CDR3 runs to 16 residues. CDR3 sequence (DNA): TGCGCCAGCAGCCAATTGGAGCGGTTTTCTAACAATGAGCAGTTCTTC. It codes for CASSQLERFSNNEQFF.

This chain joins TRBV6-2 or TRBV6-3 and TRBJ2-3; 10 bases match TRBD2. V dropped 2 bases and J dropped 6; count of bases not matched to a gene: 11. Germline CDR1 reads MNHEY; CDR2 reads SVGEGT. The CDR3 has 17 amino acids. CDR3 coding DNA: TGTGCCAGCAGTTACGGCATTAGCGGGGGGACCCCCGATACGCAGTATTTT. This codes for CASSYGISGGTPDTQYF.

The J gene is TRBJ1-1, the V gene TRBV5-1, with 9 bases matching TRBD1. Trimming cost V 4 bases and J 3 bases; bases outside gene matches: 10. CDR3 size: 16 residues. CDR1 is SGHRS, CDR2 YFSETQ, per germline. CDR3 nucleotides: TGCGCCAGCAGCCCGACCGGACAGGGGTGGGACACTGAAGCTTTCTTT. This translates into CASSPTGQGWDTEAFF.

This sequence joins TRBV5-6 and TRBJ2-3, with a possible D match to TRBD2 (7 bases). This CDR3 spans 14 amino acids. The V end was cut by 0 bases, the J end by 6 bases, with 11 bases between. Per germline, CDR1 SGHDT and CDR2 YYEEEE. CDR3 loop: CASSLEGGLDTQYF. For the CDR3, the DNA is TGTGCCAGCAGCTTGGAGGGGGGGCTTGATACGCAGTATTTT.

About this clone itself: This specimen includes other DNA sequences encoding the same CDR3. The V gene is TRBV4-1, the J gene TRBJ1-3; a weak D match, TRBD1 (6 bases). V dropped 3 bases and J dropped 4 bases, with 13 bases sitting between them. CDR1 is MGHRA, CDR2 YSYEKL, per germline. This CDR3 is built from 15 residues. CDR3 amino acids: CASSQGGQGGNTIYF. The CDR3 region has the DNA TGCGCCAGCAGCCAGGGGGGGCAGGGGGGAAACACCATATATTTT.

The CDR3: CASRRQPSWEQYF. For the CDR3, the DNA is TGTGCCAGCAGGCGACAGCCCTCGTGGGAGCAGTACTTC. The chain has TRBV3-1 (or the pseudogene TRBV3-2) and TRBJ2-7; D possibly corresponds to TRBD1 (5 bases). V was shortened by 6 bases and J by 7 bases, with 16 bases between the two germline ends. Germline V gene data show CDR1 as LGHDT and CDR2 as YNNKEL (reference sequence). The CDR3 is made up of 13 amino acids.

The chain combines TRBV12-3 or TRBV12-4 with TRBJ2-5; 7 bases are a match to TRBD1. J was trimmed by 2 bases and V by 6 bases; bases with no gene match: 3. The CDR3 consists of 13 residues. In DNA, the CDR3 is TGTGCCAGCAGCCCGGGACAGCAAGAGACCCAGTACTTC. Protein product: CASSPGQQETQYF.

CDR3 region: CAILGTGGNEQFF. The CDR3 coding sequence is TGTGCCATCTTAGGGACAGGGGGCAATGAGCAGTTCTTC. The rearrangement uses TRBV10-3 and TRBJ2-1, with 11 bases that match TRBD1. Germline CDR1 reads ENHRY; CDR2 reads SYGVKD. V lost 8 bases and J lost 6; bases outside the gene matches: 3. This CDR3 has 13 amino acids.

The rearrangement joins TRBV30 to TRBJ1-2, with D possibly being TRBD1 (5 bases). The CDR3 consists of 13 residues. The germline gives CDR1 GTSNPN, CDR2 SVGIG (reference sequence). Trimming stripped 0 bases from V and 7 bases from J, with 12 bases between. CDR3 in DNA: TGTGCCTGGAGTGTAGAGGGGAGGGGTGGCTACACCTTC. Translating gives CAWSVEGRGGYTF.

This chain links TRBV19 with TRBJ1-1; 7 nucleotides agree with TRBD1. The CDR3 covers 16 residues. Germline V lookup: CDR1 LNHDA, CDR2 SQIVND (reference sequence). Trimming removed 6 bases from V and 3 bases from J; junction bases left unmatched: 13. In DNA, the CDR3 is TGTGCCAGTAGGAGGGAAAGACAGGGTGTTGACACTGAAGCTTTCTTT. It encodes CASRRERQGVDTEAFF.

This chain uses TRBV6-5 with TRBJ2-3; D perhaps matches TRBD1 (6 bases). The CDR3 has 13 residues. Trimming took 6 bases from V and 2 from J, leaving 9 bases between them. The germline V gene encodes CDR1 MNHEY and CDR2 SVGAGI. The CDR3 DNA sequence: TGTGCCAGCAGGGACAGAAACACAGATACGCAGTATTTT. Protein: CASRDRNTDTQYF.

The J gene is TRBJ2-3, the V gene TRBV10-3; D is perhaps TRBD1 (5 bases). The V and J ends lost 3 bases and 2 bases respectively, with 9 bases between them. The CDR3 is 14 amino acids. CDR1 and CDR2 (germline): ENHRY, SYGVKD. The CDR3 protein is CAISEGVTTDTQYF. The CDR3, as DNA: TGTGCCATCAGTGAAGGGGTAACCACAGATACGCAGTATTTT.

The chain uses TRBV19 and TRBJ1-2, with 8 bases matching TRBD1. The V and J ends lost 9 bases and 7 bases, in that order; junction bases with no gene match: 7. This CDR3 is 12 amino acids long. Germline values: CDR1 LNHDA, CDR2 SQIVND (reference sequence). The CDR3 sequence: CASKPQGGGYTF. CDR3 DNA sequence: TGTGCCAGCAAACCACAGGGGGGTGGCTACACCTTC.

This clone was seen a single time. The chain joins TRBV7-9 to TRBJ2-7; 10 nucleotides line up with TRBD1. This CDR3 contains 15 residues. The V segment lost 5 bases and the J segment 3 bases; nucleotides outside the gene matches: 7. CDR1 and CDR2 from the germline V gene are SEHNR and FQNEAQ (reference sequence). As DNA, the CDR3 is TGTGCCAGCAGCCGCGGACAGGGGGGAAACTACGAGCAGTACTTC. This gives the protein CASSRGQGGNYEQYF.

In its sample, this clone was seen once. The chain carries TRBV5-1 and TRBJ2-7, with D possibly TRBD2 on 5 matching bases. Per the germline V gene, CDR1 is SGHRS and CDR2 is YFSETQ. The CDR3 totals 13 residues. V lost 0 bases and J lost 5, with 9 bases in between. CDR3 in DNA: TGCGCCAGCAGCTTGGCGGTCGGGGACGAGCAGTACTTC. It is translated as CASSLAVGDEQYF.

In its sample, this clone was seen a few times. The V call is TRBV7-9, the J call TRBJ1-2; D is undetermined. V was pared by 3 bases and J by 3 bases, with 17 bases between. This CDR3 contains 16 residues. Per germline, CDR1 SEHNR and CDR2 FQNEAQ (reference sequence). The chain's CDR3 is CASSLSLGFMDYGYTF. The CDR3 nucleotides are TGTGCCAGCAGCTTGAGCCTCGGGTTCATGGACTATGGCTACACCTTC.

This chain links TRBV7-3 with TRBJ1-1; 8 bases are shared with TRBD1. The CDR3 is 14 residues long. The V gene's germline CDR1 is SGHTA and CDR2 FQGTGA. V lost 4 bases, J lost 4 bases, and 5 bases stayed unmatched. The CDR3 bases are TGTGCCAGCAGCTCCCAGGGGGCGCTCACTGAAGCTTTCTTT. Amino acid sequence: CASSSQGALTEAFF.

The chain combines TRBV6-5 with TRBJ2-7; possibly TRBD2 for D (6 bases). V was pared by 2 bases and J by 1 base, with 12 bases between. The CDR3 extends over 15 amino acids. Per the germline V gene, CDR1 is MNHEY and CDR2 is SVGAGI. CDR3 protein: CASSYGDAGSYEQYF. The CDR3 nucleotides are TGTGCCAGCAGTTACGGCGACGCGGGGTCCTACGAGCAGTACTTC.

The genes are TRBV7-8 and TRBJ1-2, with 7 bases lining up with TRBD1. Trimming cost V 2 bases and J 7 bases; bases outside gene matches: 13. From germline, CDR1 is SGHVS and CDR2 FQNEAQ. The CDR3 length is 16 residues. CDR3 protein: CASSLFPRQGVGGYTF. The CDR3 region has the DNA TGTGCCAGCAGCTTATTCCCCAGGCAGGGGGTAGGTGGCTACACCTTC. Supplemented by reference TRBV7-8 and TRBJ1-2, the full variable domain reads GAGVSQSPRYKVAKRGQDVALRCDPISGHVSLFWYQQALGQGPEFLTYFQNEAQLDKSGLPSDRFFAERPEGSVSTLKIQRTQQEDSAVYLCASSLFPRQGVGGYTFGSGTRLTVV.

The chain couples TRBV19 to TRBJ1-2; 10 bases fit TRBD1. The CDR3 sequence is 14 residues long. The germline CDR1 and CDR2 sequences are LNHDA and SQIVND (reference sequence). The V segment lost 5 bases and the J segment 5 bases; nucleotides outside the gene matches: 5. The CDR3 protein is CASSLGTGDYGYTF. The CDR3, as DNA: TGTGCCAGTAGTCTTGGGACAGGGGATTATGGCTACACCTTC.

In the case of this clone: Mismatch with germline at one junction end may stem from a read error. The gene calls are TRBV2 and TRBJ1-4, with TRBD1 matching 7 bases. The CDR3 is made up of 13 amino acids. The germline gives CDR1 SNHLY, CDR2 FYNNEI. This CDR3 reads CASSEGWGGRGAF. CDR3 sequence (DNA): TGTGCCAGCAGTGAAGGCTGGGGAGGCAGGGGGGCCTTT.

The CDR3 region is CASSVAGGHNEQFF. The CDR3 DNA sequence: TGCGCCAGCAGCGTAGCGGGGGGACACAATGAGCAGTTCTTC. The rearrangement links TRBV5-1 to TRBJ2-1; 10 bases are shared with TRBD2. Germline V gives CDR1 SGHRS, CDR2 YFSETQ. CDR3 length: 14 amino acids. The J segment lost 5 bases and the V segment lost 4 bases, leaving 3 bases of the junction unmatched. Looking up the rest from reference TRBV5-1 and TRBJ2-1 gives the full variable domain: KAGVTQTPRYLIKTRGQQVTLSCSPISGHRSVSWYQQTPGQGLQFLFEYFSETQRNKGNFPGRFSGRQFSNSRSEMNVSTLELGDSALYLCASSVAGGHNEQFFGPGTRLTVL.

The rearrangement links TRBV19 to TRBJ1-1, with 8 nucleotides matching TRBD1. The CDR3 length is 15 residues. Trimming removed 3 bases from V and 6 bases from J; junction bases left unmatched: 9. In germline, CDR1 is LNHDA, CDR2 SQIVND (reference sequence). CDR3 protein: CASSIVAGGWAEAFF. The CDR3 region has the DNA TGTGCCAGTAGTATTGTCGCAGGGGGCTGGGCTGAAGCTTTCTTT. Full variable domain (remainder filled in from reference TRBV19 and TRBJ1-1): DGGITQSPKYLFRKEGQNVTLSCEQNLNHDAMYWYRQDPGQGLRLIYYSQIVNDFQKGDIAEGYSVSREKKESFPLTVTSAQKNPTAFYLCASSIVAGGWAEAFFGQGTRLTVV.

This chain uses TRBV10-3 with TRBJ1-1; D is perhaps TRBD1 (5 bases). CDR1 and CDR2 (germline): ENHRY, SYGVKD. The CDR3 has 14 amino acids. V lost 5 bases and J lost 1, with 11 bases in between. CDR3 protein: CAISSNQGNTEAFF. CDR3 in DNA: TGTGCCATCAGTTCTAACCAGGGGAACACTGAAGCTTTCTTT.

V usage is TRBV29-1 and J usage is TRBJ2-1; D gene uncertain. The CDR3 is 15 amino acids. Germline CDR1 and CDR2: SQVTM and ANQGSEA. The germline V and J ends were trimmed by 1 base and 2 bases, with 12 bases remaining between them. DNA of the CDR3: TGCAGCGTTGAAGCTCCCATCAGCGCCTACAATGAGCAGTTCTTC. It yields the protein CSVEAPISAYNEQFF.

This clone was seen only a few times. The CDR3 protein is CASSYSGINYGYTF. For the CDR3, the DNA is TGTGCCAGCAGTTACTCCGGTATCAACTATGGCTACACCTTC. V usage is TRBV6-2 or TRBV6-3 and J usage is TRBJ1-2; the D is unclear. The CDR3 spans 14 residues. CDR1 and CDR2 (germline): MNHEY, SVGEGT. Trimming removed 0 bases from V and 2 bases from J, with 7 bases in between.

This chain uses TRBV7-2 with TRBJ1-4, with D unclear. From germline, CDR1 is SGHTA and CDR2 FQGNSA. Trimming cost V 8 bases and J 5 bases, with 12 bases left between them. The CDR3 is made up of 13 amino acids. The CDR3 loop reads CASRRVLNEKLFF. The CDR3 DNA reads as TGTGCCAGCCGCCGGGTCCTAAATGAAAAACTGTTTTTT.